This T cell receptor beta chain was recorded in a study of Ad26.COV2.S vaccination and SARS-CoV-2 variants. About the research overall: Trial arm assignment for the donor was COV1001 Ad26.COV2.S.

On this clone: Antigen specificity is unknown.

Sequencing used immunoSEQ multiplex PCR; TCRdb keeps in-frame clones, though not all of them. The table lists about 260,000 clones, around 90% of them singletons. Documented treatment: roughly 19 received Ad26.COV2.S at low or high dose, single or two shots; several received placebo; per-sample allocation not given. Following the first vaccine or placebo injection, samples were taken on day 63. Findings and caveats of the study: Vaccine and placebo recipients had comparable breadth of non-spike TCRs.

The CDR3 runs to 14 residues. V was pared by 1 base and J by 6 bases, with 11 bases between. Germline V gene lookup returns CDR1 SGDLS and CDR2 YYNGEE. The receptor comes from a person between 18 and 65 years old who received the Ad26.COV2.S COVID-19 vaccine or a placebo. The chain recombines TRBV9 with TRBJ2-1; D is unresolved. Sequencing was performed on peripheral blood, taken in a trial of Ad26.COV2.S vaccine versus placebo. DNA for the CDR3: TGTGCCAGCAGCGTATTTGTGGCAACCAATGAGCAGTTCTTC. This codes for CASSVFVATNEQFF. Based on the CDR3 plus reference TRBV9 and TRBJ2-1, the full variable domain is DSGVTQTPKHLITATGQRVTLRCSPRSGDLSVYWYQQSLDQGLQFLIQYYNGEERAKGNILERFSAQQFPDLHSELNLSSLELGDSALYFCASSVFVATNEQFFGPGTRLTVL.